The clone carrying this T cell receptor beta chain occurred a few times. Its antigen is not identified. The entry originates in a study of identical twins. cDNA carried unique molecular identifiers, and a universal primer site was added by template switching. Each CDR3 protein gets one entry after TCRdb re-called the 5' RACE reads with MiXCR. This sample has 450,000 or so distinct CDR3 sequences, with 11% to 15% found just once. V was trimmed by 0 bases and J by 6 bases, leaving 11 bases between them. CDR3 length equals 14 residues. Study-level findings and limits: Out-of-frame sharing of TCR alpha in monozygotic twins was underestimated by models. The presence of invariant MAIT and iNKT cells could partly confound analyses of zero-insertion sequences.

These sequences were also reported in another study, on yellow fever vaccine responses in identical twins. Per that paper: Convergence reportedly seemed to mark part of the twins' vaccine T cell response, with personalization marking the rest.

Material for sequencing was CD4+ T cells sorted from blood. This sequence originates from a woman under 30 in good health. V gene TRBV12-3 or TRBV12-4 combines with J gene TRBJ1-2; D is unresolved. CDR3 protein: CASSLAGRENGYTF. The CDR3 coding sequence is TGTGCCAGCAGTTTAGCAGGGCGAGAGAATGGCTACACCTTC.